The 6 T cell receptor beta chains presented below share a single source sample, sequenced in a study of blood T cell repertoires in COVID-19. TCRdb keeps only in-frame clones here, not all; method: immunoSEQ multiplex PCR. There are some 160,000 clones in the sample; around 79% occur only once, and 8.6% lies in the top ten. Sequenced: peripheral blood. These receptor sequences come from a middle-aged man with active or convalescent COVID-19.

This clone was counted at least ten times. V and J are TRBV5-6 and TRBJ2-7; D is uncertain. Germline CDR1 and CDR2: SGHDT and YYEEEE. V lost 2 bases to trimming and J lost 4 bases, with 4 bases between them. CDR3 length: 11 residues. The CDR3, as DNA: TGTGCCAGCAGCTTCGGGTACGAGCAGTACTTC. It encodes CASSFGYEQYF.

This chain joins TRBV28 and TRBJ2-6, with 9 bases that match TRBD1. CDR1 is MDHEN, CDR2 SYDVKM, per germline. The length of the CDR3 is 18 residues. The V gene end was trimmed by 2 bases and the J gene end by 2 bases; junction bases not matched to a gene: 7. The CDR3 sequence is CASSLVGTGSAGANVLTF. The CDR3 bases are TGTGCCAGCAGTTTAGTTGGGACAGGGAGTGCTGGGGCCAACGTCCTGACTTTC.

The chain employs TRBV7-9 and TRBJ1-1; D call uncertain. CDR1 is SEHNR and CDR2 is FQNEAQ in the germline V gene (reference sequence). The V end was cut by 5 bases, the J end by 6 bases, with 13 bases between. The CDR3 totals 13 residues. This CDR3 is CASSSDPSPEAFF. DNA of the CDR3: TGTGCCAGCAGCAGCGACCCTTCCCCTGAAGCTTTCTTT.

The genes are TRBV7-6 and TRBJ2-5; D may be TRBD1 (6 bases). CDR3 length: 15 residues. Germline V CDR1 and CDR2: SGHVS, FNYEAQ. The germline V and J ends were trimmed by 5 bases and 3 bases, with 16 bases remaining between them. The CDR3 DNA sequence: TGTGCCAGCAGCCATACCGACAGGTTAGAAGAGACCCAGTACTTC. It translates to CASSHTDRLEETQYF.

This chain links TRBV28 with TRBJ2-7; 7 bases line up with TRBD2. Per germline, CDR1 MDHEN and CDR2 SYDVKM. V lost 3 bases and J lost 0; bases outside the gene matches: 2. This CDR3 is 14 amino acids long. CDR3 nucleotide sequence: TGTGCCAGCAGTTTTGGGACTATCTCCTACGAGCAGTACTTC. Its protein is CASSFGTISYEQYF.

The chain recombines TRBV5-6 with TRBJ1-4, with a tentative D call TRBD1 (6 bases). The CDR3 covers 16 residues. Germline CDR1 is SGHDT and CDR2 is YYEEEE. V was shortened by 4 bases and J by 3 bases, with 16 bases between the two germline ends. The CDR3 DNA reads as TGTGCCAGCAGCCTGATGGGGGGGCTAGCTAATGAAAAACTGTTTTTT. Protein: CASSLMGGLANEKLFF.